This T cell receptor beta chain was retrieved from a study of cytomegalovirus exposure and HLA in healthy donors. Study-level findings and limits: Most TCR sequences showed up rarely, but some public TCRs showed up in many donors.

Notes on this clone: The antigen is undetermined.

The PCR made use of 60 Vbeta and 13 Jbeta primers. Assay used: immunoSEQ multiplex PCR; TCRdb lists only in-frame clones, some missing. The sample gives about 180,000 clones, approximately 80% of which show up once; around 1.4% is in the top ten. The clonotype comes from a girl aged 5-17 years in good health and CMV-seropositive. Source material: PBMCs.

The CDR3 reads CASSFPAGVESTDTQYF. CDR3 bases: TGTGCCAGCAGCTTCCCAGCGGGAGTTGAGAGTACAGATACGCAGTATTTT. The genes are TRBV7-8 and TRBJ2-3, with 8 bases aligning to TRBD2. In germline, CDR1 is SGHVS, CDR2 FQNEAQ. The CDR3 totals 17 residues. The V segment lost 3 bases and the J segment 3 bases; nucleotides outside the gene matches: 11. Full variable domain (rest looked up from reference TRBV7-8 and TRBJ2-3): GAGVSQSPRYKVAKRGQDVALRCDPISGHVSLFWYQQALGQGPEFLTYFQNEAQLDKSGLPSDRFFAERPEGSVSTLKIQRTQQEDSAVYLCASSFPAGVESTDTQYFGPGTRLTVL.